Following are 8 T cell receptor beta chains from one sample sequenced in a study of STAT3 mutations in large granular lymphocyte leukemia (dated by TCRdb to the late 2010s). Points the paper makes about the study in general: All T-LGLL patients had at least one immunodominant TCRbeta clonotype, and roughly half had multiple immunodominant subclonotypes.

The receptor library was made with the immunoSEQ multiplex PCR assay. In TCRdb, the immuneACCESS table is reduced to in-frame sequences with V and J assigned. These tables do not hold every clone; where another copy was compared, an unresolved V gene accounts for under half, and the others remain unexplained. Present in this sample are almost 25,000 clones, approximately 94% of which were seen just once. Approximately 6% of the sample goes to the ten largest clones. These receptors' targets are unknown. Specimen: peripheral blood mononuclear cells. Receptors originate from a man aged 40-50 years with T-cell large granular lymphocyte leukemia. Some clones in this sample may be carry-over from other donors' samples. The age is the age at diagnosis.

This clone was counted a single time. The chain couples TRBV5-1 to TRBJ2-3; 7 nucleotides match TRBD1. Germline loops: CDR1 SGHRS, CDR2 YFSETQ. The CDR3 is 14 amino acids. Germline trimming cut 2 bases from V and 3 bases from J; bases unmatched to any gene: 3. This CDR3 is CASSLGDSTDTQYF. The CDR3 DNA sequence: TGCGCCAGCAGCTTAGGGGACAGTACAGATACGCAGTATTTT.

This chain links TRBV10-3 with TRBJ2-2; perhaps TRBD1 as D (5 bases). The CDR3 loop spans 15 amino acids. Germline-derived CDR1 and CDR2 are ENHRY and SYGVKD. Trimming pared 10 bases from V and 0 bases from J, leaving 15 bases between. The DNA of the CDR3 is TGTGCCAGTTTACCTAGGGGAACGAACACCGGGGAGCTGTTTTTT. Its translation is CASLPRGTNTGELFF.

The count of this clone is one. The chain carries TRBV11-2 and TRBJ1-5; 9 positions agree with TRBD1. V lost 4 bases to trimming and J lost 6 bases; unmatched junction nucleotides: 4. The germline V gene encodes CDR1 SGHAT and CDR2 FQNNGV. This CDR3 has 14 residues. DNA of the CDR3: TGTGCCAGCAGCTCGGGACAGGGCACTCAGCCCCAGCATTTT. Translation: CASSSGQGTQPQHF.

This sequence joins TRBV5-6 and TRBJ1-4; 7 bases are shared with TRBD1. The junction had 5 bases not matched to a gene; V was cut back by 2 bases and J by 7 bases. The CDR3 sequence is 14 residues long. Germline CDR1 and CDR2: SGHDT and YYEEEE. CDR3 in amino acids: CASSFQGGGEKLFF. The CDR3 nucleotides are TGTGCCAGCAGCTTCCAGGGGGGAGGTGAAAAACTGTTTTTT.

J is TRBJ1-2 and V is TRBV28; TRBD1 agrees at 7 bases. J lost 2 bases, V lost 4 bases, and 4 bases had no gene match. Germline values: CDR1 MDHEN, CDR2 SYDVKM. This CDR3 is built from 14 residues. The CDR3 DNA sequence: TGTGCCAGCAGTTCCCCGACAGGGAACTATGGCTACACCTTC. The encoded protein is CASSSPTGNYGYTF.

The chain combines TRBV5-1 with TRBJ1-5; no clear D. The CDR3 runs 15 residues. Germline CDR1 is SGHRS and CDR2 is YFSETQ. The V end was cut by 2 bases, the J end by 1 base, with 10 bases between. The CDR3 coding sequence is TGCGCCAGCAGCTTTTCACCGGAGAGCAATCAGCCCCAGCATTTT. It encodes CASSFSPESNQPQHF.

CDR3 residues: CSVEGGSGYTF. The CDR3 coding sequence is TGCAGCGTTGAAGGGGGCTCTGGCTACACCTTC. V and J are TRBV29-1 and TRBJ1-2, with D possibly matching TRBD1 (5 bases). Germline assignment: CDR1 SQVTM and CDR2 ANQGSEA. Trimming left V 1 base short and J 7 bases short, with 7 bases between. The CDR3 consists of 11 residues.

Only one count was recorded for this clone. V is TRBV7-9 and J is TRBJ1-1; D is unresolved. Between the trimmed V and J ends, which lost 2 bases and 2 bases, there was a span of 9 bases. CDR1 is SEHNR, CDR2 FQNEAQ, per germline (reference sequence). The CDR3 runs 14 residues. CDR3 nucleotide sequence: TGTGCCAGCAGCTTATTTGTGGACAACACTGAAGCTTTCTTT. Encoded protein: CASSLFVDNTEAFF.